This is a list of T cell receptor beta chains from one sample in a study of blood T cell repertoires in COVID-19. Profiled with immunoSEQ multiplex PCR; TCRdb holds only in-frame clones, not every one. The table lists under 250,000 clones, approximately 86% of them singletons. Source material: peripheral blood. These receptors all stem from an older woman with active or convalescent COVID-19. Both conserved end residues are part of each CDR3. D genes are given only for firm matches. Size is stated for part of the rows, as once, few or many counts, or as a class when the clone is expanded.

size,D,J,V,length,CDR3,DNA
.,.,TRBJ2-7,TRBV5-6,13,CASSRGLKDEQYF,TGTGCCAGCAGCCGAGGACTTAAGGACGAGCAGTACTTC
.,.,TRBJ1-2,TRBV27,15,CASSPYVWSNYGYTF,TGTGCCAGCAGTCCCTACGTATGGAGCAACTATGGCTACACCTTC
.,.,TRBJ1-1,TRBV6-5,14,CASRPPGMNTEAFF,TGTGCCAGCAGGCCGCCGGGGATGAACACTGAAGCTTTCTTT
once,.,TRBJ2-5,TRBV27,13,CASSRLPQETQYF,TGTGCCAGCAGCCGACTACCCCAAGAGACCCAGTACTTC
.,TRBD1,TRBJ1-2,TRBV9,14,CASSVRTGTGGYTF,TGTGCCAGCAGCGTTAGGACAGGAACGGGGGGCTACACCTTC
.,TRBD1,TRBJ2-3,TRBV10-3,16,CAISRRQGRDTDTQYF,TGTGCCATCAGCAGAAGACAGGGTAGGGACACAGATACGCAGTATTTT
.,TRBD2,TRBJ2-3,TRBV19,13,CASKRASGDTQYF,TGTGCCAGTAAGAGGGCTAGCGGAGATACGCAGTATTTT
few,.,TRBJ1-1,TRBV6-2/TRBV6-3,12,CASSYSLSEAFF,TGTGCCAGCAGTTACTCCTTATCTGAAGCTTTCTTT
few,TRBD1,TRBJ1-4,TRBV3-1/TRBV3-2,14,CASSQNRGNEKLFF,TGTGCCAGCAGCCAAAACAGGGGAAATGAAAAACTGTTTTTT
.,TRBD1,TRBJ1-1,TRBV9,14,CASSARQGNTEAFF,TGTGCCAGCAGCGCCCGACAGGGCAACACTGAAGCTTTCTTT
.,.,TRBJ2-1,TRBV2,15,CASPVTPLQGNEQFF,TGTGCCAGCCCAGTAACCCCACTGCAGGGAAATGAGCAGTTCTTC
.,.,TRBJ2-1,TRBV7-8,16,CASSLGLGGQYNEQFF,TGTGCCAGCAGCTTGGGGCTCGGGGGACAGTATAATGAGCAGTTCTTC
.,.,TRBJ2-7,TRBV4-2,16,CASSQSQAGANYEQYF,TGTGCCAGCAGCCAATCCCAGGCGGGGGCTAACTACGAGCAGTACTTC
.,.,TRBJ1-1,TRBV19,15,CASSIGGPANTEAFF,TGTGCCAGTAGTATCGGGGGGCCAGCCAACACTGAAGCTTTCTTT
few,.,TRBJ1-1,TRBV5-6,16,CASSLSGFGVRTEAFF,TGTGCCAGCAGCTTGAGCGGATTCGGGGTCCGCACTGAAGCTTTCTTT
.,TRBD1,TRBJ1-2,TRBV27,14,CASSRTGGLSGYTF,TGTGCCAGCAGCCGGACAGGGGGTTTATCTGGCTACACCTTC
.,TRBD2,TRBJ2-3,TRBV4-2,16,CASSQKTSGGENTQYF,TGTGCCAGCAGCCAGAAGACTAGCGGGGGGGAAAATACGCAGTATTTT
.,TRBD2,TRBJ2-1,TRBV6-2/TRBV6-3,16,CASSRSAGGSYNEQFF,TGTGCCAGCAGTCGTTCCGCGGGGGGATCCTACAATGAGCAGTTCTTC
.,.,TRBJ1-1,TRBV12-3/TRBV12-4,13,CASIKQSFTEAFF,TGTGCCAGCATCAAACAGAGCTTCACTGAAGCTTTCTTT
.,.,TRBJ1-6,TRBV9,17,CASTNTLRGFPGSPLHF,TGTGCCAGCACCAACACGTTGCGAGGGTTCCCGGGGTCACCCCTCCACTTT
.,.,TRBJ1-4,TRBV11-3,14,CASSLGGTNEKLFF,TGTGCCAGCAGCTTGGGGGGTACTAATGAAAAACTGTTTTTT
.,.,TRBJ2-1,TRBV24-1,12,CATSDPGGQEIF,TGTGCCACCAGTGATCCTGGGGGCCAGGAGATCTTC
.,TRBD1,TRBJ2-2,TRBV19,15,CASTPTLTGSGELFF,TGTGCCAGTACCCCAACCCTGACAGGGTCCGGGGAGCTGTTTTTT
.,.,TRBJ2-7,TRBV24-1,13,CATSDPRREEQYF,TGTGCCACCAGTGACCCTCGGAGAGAGGAGCAGTACTTC
.,.,TRBJ1-1,TRBV18,16,CASSPLPGASNTEAFF,TGTGCCAGCTCACCCCTCCCGGGAGCCTCGAACACTGAAGCTTTCTTT
.,.,TRBJ1-2,TRBV4-3,14,CASSQAMGAYGYTF,TGCGCCAGCAGCCAAGCGATGGGGGCATATGGCTACACCTTC
.,.,TRBJ1-2,TRBV19,14,CASSKVGQGNGYTF,TGTGCCAGTAGTAAAGTGGGGCAGGGAAATGGCTACACCTTC
.,TRBD1,TRBJ2-5,TRBV7-9,14,CASSSGQYQETQYF,TGTGCCAGCAGCTCGGGACAGTACCAAGAGACCCAGTACTTC
.,.,TRBJ1-1,TRBV19,16,CASELRDKITNTEAFF,TGTGCCAGTGAGTTACGGGACAAGATAACGAACACTGAAGCTTTCTTT
.,TRBD2,TRBJ2-3,TRBV11-2,16,CASSLGTSGGTDTQYF,TGTGCCAGCAGTCTGGGGACTAGCGGGGGGACAGATACGCAGTATTTT
once,.,TRBJ1-2,TRBV7-2,13,CASTLDSNYGYTF,TGTGCCAGCACCTTGGACAGCAACTATGGCTACACCTTC
.,TRBD2,TRBJ2-1,TRBV7-2,14,CASTLAGGNNEQFF,TGTGCCAGCACTTTAGCGGGGGGGAACAATGAGCAGTTCTTC
.,TRBD1,TRBJ1-5,TRBV7-9,15,CASSYGTGSNQPQHF,TGTGCCAGCAGCTACGGGACAGGTAGCAATCAGCCCCAGCATTTT
.,.,TRBJ2-3,TRBV7-3,14,CASSLSTVTDTQYF,TGTGCCAGCAGCTTATCGACAGTCACAGATACGCAGTATTTT
.,TRBD1,TRBJ1-3,TRBV5-1,14,CASSLGQSGNTIYF,TGCGCCAGCAGTTTGGGACAGTCTGGAAACACCATATATTTT
.,.,TRBJ1-1,TRBV27,15,CASSYGGALNTEAFF,TGTGCCAGCAGTTACGGAGGGGCCCTAAACACTGAAGCTTTCTTT
.,.,TRBJ2-5,TRBV7-9,15,CASSFTVGSQETQYF,TGTGCCAGCAGCTTCACGGTAGGGAGCCAAGAGACCCAGTACTTC
.,TRBD2,TRBJ2-5,TRBV10-2,17,CASSEPTSGGFGETQYF,TGCGCCAGCAGTGAACCGACTAGCGGGGGTTTTGGAGAGACCCAGTACTTC
.,TRBD1,TRBJ1-6,TRBV5-4,14,CASSRGQGNSPLHF,TGTGCCAGCAGCCGGGGACAGGGTAATTCACCCCTCCACTTT
once,TRBD1,TRBJ1-4,TRBV19,12,CASRGQGYRLFF,TGTGCCAGTAGGGGACAGGGATATCGGCTGTTTTTT
.,TRBD1,TRBJ1-1,TRBV5-1,16,CASSFRQGGGNTEAFF,TGCGCCAGCAGCTTCCGACAGGGTGGAGGGAACACTGAAGCTTTCTTT
.,TRBD2,TRBJ2-1,TRBV10-3,16,CAISSSAGGGENEQFF,TGTGCCATCAGTAGTAGTGCGGGCGGGGGAGAAAATGAGCAGTTCTTC